Listed below are T cell receptor beta chains from one sample, sequenced in a study of neurological immune-mediated disorders. TCRdb independently ran MiXCR on the 5' RACE reads; one entry per CDR3 protein. The table lists about 36,000 distinct CDR3 sequences, about a tenth of them singletons. The specimen sequenced was PBMCs. These receptors all come from a woman aged 25-40 years with HTLV-1-associated myelopathy (HAM/TSP). The CDR3 runs from the conserved cysteine through the conserved F or W. The D gene is left open where the match is weak. Expanded clones get a size class; other rows say once, few or many, or leave the size out.

clone_size,j_call,d_call,v_call,cdr3_aa,cdr3_nt
many,TRBJ1-4,TRBD1,TRBV20-1,CSAEEGGGLGIEKLFF,TGCAGTGCCGAGGAAGGAGGGGGCCTAGGTATTGAAAAACTGTTTTTT
few,TRBJ1-1,-,TRBV19,CASSKGVLNTEAFF,TGTGCCAGTAGTAAGGGGGTCCTGAACACTGAAGCTTTCTTT
many,TRBJ1-2,-,TRBV20-1,CSARDVRDGRMSYTF,TGCAGTGCTAGAGACGTCCGGGACGGTAGGATGAGCTACACCTTC
many,TRBJ2-1,-,TRBV7-2,CASSFGWGPVNEQFF,TGTGCCAGCAGCTTTGGGTGGGGGCCGGTCAATGAGCAGTTCTTC
many,TRBJ1-4,-,TRBV5-1,CASSLPSGNEKLFF,TGCGCCAGCAGCTTGCCATCGGGGAATGAAAAACTGTTTTTT
many,TRBJ1-2,TRBD1,TRBV20-1,CSARAKDPRQGYGYTF,TGCAGTGCTAGAGCAAAGGATCCAAGACAGGGATATGGCTACACCTTC
many,TRBJ2-1,TRBD1,TRBV4-1,CASSGGTGGREQFF,TGCGCCAGCAGCGGAGGGACAGGGGGCCGCGAGCAGTTCTTC
-,TRBJ2-7,-,TRBV7-9,CASSLPGFNEQYF,TGTGCCAGCAGCTTGCCGGGGTTCAACGAGCAGTACTTC
medium-sized,TRBJ2-1,-,TRBV9,CASSPPGSGRHEQFF,TGTGCCAGCAGCCCGCCAGGTTCGGGTCGCCATGAGCAGTTCTTC
many,TRBJ2-4,-,TRBV20-1,CSANDGKNIQYF,TGCAGTGCTAACGACGGCAAAAACATTCAGTACTTC